Each of the 29 T cell receptor beta chains below was sequenced from the same sample in a study of CD8+CD57+ T cells in acquired aplastic anemia. Patients chosen for sequencing had CD8+CD57+ cells that had expanded, as shown by flow cytometry. CDR3 and TCR beta VDJ profiling relied on genomic DNA as the template. Via MiXCR, TCRdb re-called the reads, giving one row per CDR3 protein. The sample includes roughly 80,000 distinct CDR3 sequences, around 70% of them seen just once. The sequencing sample was made of sorted CD4+, CD8+, or CD8+CD57+ T cells (not recorded which) from PBMCs. The receptor set was obtained from a human donor with aplastic anemia.

The chain recombines TRBV12-3 or TRBV12-4 with TRBJ1-6; D remains ambiguous. Trimming took 5 bases from V and 13 from J, leaving 15 bases between them. This CDR3 comprises 13 residues. The CDR3 DNA sequence: TGTGCCAGCAGTAGGCAGGCCTACGTTCCCCTCCACTTT. Protein product: CASSRQAYVPLHF.

The chain combines TRBV20-1 with TRBJ2-5; 9 nucleotides agree with TRBD1. CDR3 length equals 13 residues. The trim removed 3 bases at V and 5 bases at J, leaving 4 bases unmatched. Germline V CDR1 and CDR2: DFQATT, SNEGSKA (reference sequence). The CDR3 reads CSARSDRGETQYF. The CDR3 coding sequence is TGCAGTGCTAGGTCGGACAGGGGTGAGACCCAGTACTTC.

The table lists this clonotype with a few counts. The chain employs TRBV15 and TRBJ2-7; 8 bases align to TRBD2. The CDR3 runs 15 residues. CDR1 and CDR2 (germline): LNHNV, YYDKDF (reference sequence). The trim removed 6 bases at V and 1 base at J, leaving 8 bases unmatched. CDR3 amino acids: CATSIGRAVSYEQYF. CDR3 DNA: TGTGCCACCAGTATCGGGAGGGCCGTGTCCTACGAGCAGTACTTC.

This chain uses TRBV2 with TRBJ2-7; the D gene is possibly TRBD2 (5 bases). The CDR3 sequence is 11 residues long. V was shortened by 8 bases and J by 1 base, with 6 bases between the two germline ends. Germline CDR1 SNHLY, CDR2 FYNNEI. This chain's CDR3 is CASGLSYEQYF. CDR3 nucleotide sequence: TGTGCCAGCGGACTTTCCTACGAGCAGTACTTC.

J is TRBJ2-7 and V is TRBV19, with 9 bases fitting TRBD1. V lost 5 bases and J lost 3; bases outside the gene matches: 8. Germline V gene sequence: CDR1 LNHDA, CDR2 SQIVND (reference sequence). This CDR3 is 15 amino acids long. The CDR3: CASSPLVGQGYEQYF. The CDR3 region has the DNA TGTGCCAGTAGTCCCCTGGTGGGACAGGGCTACGAGCAGTACTTC. Complete variable domain (other parts from reference TRBV19 and TRBJ2-7): DGGITQSPKYLFRKEGQNVTLSCEQNLNHDAMYWYRQDPGQGLRLIYYSQIVNDFQKGDIAEGYSVSREKKESFPLTVTSAQKNPTAFYLCASSPLVGQGYEQYFGPGTRLTVT.

The J gene is TRBJ2-7, the V gene TRBV10-3; D is unclear. This CDR3 region has 14 residues. Between the trimmed V and J ends, which lost 3 bases and 0 bases, there was a span of 9 bases. Germline V gene sequence: CDR1 ENHRY, CDR2 SYGVKD. The CDR3 protein is CAISDETGSYEQYF. In nucleotides, the CDR3 is TGTGCCATCAGTGACGAGACGGGCTCCTACGAGCAGTACTTC.

This clonotype was seen more than once but under ten times. The J gene is TRBJ2-7, the V gene TRBV7-2, with D possibly being TRBD2 (6 bases). CDR3 length: 14 amino acids. Trimming cost V 6 bases and J 2 bases, with 14 bases left between them. Germline CDR1 SGHTA, CDR2 FQGNSA. CDR3 sequence (DNA): TGTGCCAGCAGTTCCATGGGGGGACCCTACGAGCAGTACTTC. As protein: CASSSMGGPYEQYF.

V usage is TRBV12-3 or TRBV12-4 and J usage is TRBJ2-7; possibly TRBD1 for D (5 bases). The CDR3 length is 11 residues. Trimming cost V 6 bases and J 5 bases, with 8 bases left between them. As DNA, the CDR3 is TGTGCCAGCAGCCCACAGGACGAGCAGTACTTC. It yields the protein CASSPQDEQYF.

The chain combines TRBV20-1 with TRBJ1-6; a weak D match, TRBD1 (5 bases). The CDR3 loop spans 15 amino acids. Germline CDR1 and CDR2: DFQATT and SNEGSKA (reference sequence). In DNA form, the CDR3 reads TGCAGACTATATTGGGGCCCCCACGACAATTCACCCCTCCACTTT. Translation gives CRLYWGPHDNSPLHF.

V gene TRBV5-1 combines with J gene TRBJ1-4; 7 bases are shared with TRBD1. The CDR3 runs to 17 residues. With V trimmed by 0 bases and J by 3 bases, 8 bases remained unmatched. Germline V gene lookup returns CDR1 SGHRS and CDR2 YFSETQ. Here the CDR3 DNA reads TGCGCCAGCAGCTTGGGCGGGACAGTTCTGCCTAATGAAAAACTGTTTTTT. This sequence encodes CASSLGGTVLPNEKLFF.

The chain carries TRBV29-1 and TRBJ1-2; 8 bases line up with TRBD1. Germline V CDR1 and CDR2: SQVTM, ANQGSEA. This CDR3 has 12 amino acids. V shed 5 bases, J shed 8 bases, and the junction held 7 bases outside the gene matches. CDR3 DNA sequence: TGCAGCGTTTACGGACAGGGTAACGGCTACACCTTC. It specifies CSVYGQGNGYTF.

The sample holds a few counts of this clonotype. This chain uses TRBV24-1 with TRBJ2-5; no clear D gene. Germline V lookup: CDR1 KGHDR, CDR2 SFDVKD. V lost 4 bases, J lost 0 bases, and 14 bases lay in between. This CDR3 is 16 amino acids long. The CDR3, as DNA: TGTGCCACCAGTGACCCCGACGGGCCCTACCAAGAGACCCAGTACTTC. Amino acids: CATSDPDGPYQETQYF.

The chain is built from TRBV10-3 and TRBJ2-2; D possibly corresponds to TRBD1 (6 bases). V was clipped by 7 bases and J by 3 bases, with 12 bases between them. Germline V gene lookup returns CDR1 ENHRY and CDR2 SYGVKD. The CDR3 length is 14 residues. CDR3 DNA sequence: TGTGCCATCAAAGGACAGACCGACACCGGGGAGCTGTTTTTT. This codes for CAIKGQTDTGELFF.

This clonotype appeared a few times. The junction shows a germline mismatch at one end, possibly a read error. The chain has TRBV7-7 and TRBJ2-7; D may correspond to TRBD1 or TRBD2 (5 bases each). Germline-derived CDR1 and CDR2 are SSHAT and FNYEAQ (reference sequence). The CDR3 is 13 amino acids. The CDR3 sequence is CASSRGTTYEQYF. CDR3 in DNA: TGTGCTAGCAGCCGAGGGACGACCTACGAGCAGTACTTC.

The chain has TRBV7-8 and TRBJ2-7, with 8 bases lining up with TRBD1. J lost 7 bases, V lost 1 base, and 3 bases had no gene match. Germline V CDR1 and CDR2: SGHVS, FQNEAQ. The CDR3 is 13 amino acids. CDR3 amino acids: CASSLVRTGEQYF. CDR3 nucleotides: TGTGCCAGCAGCTTAGTGAGGACAGGGGAGCAGTACTTC.

The rearrangement joins TRBV5-1 to TRBJ1-6; D is undetermined. Looked up from germline, CDR1 is SGHRS and CDR2 is YFSETQ. V was clipped by 5 bases and J by 9 bases, with 12 bases between them. The CDR3 has 13 amino acids. Here the CDR3 reads CASREGESSPLHF. The CDR3 DNA sequence: TGCGCCAGCAGAGAGGGCGAAAGTTCACCCCTCCACTTT. The full variable domain, its missing parts supplied by reference TRBV5-1 and TRBJ1-6, is KAGVTQTPRYLIKTRGQQVTLSCSPISGHRSVSWYQQTPGQGLQFLFEYFSETQRNKGNFPGRFSGRQFSNSRSEMNVSTLELGDSALYLCASREGESSPLHFGNGTRLTVT.

This chain joins TRBV24-1 and TRBJ2-6; a possible D gene is TRBD1 (6 bases). V was pared by 2 bases and J by 1 base, with 17 bases between. Germline CDR1 and CDR2: KGHDR and SFDVKD. This CDR3 is built from 19 residues. DNA for the CDR3: TGTGCCACCAGTGATTCCCCAGGGGCAGACGCATCTGGGGCCAACGTCCTGACTTTC. Its protein is CATSDSPGADASGANVLTF.

V usage is TRBV24-1 and J usage is TRBJ2-1, with D perhaps TRBD2 (5 bases). V was cut by 5 bases and J by 2 bases, with 15 bases left in between. CDR1 is KGHDR, CDR2 SFDVKD, per germline. The CDR3 has 16 residues. The CDR3 bases are TGTGCCACCAGTGCCCCCGGGGAAGCCGCCTACAATGAGCAGTTCTTC. Residues: CATSAPGEAAYNEQFF.

This chain connects TRBV2 to TRBJ1-2; D unresolved. This CDR3 has 10 residues. CDR1 and CDR2 (germline): SNHLY, FYNNEI. The V gene lost 7 bases and the J gene lost 8 bases, with 8 bases spanning the gap. The CDR3 DNA sequence: TGTGCCAGCAAGCAAGGCGGCTACACCTTC. It translates to CASKQGGYTF.

This CDR3 reads CSAGISGRAYEQYF. As DNA, the CDR3 is TGCAGTGCGGGTATCAGCGGGAGGGCCTACGAGCAGTACTTC. The chain combines TRBV20-1 with TRBJ2-7, with 10 bases identical to TRBD2. Trimming at V came to 6 bases and at J to 2 bases, leaving 7 bases not matched to a gene. The CDR3 length is 14 residues. Per the germline V gene, CDR1 is DFQATT and CDR2 is SNEGSKA (reference sequence).

This clonotype has more than one count but fewer than ten. The rearrangement links TRBV29-1 to TRBJ2-5; weak D call: TRBD2 (6 bases). The CDR3 extends over 12 amino acids. Germline assignment: CDR1 SQVTM and CDR2 ANQGSEA. Trimming left V 5 bases short and J 4 bases short, with 11 bases between. CDR3 residues: CSVRVGGETQYF. The CDR3 DNA sequence: TGCAGCGTTCGTGTGGGGGGAGAGACCCAGTACTTC.

This chain connects TRBV14 to TRBJ1-2; TRBD1 matches at 9 bases. The V segment lost 1 base and the J segment 14 bases; nucleotides outside the gene matches: 14. CDR1 SGHDN and CDR2 FVKESK come from the germline V gene. The CDR3 has 15 amino acids. Written as DNA, the CDR3 is TGTGCCAGCAGCCAAGCCTTGACAGGGGGACGGGGAGCGACCTTC. Its translation: CASSQALTGGRGATF.

The rearrangement joins TRBV2 to TRBJ2-5; no definite D call. Between the trimmed V and J ends, which lost 4 bases and 5 bases, there was a span of 5 bases. In germline, CDR1 is SNHLY, CDR2 FYNNEI. The CDR3 spans 11 residues. CDR3 amino acids: CASSVKETQYF. The DNA of the CDR3 is TGTGCCAGCAGTGTCAAGGAGACCCAGTACTTC. Supplemented by reference TRBV2 and TRBJ2-5, the full variable domain reads EPEVTQTPSHQVTQMGQEVILRCVPISNHLYFYWYRQILGQKVEFLVSFYNNEISEKSEIFDDQFSVERPDGSNFTLKIRSTKLEDSAMYFCASSVKETQYFGPGTRLLVL.

This chain links TRBV24-1 with TRBJ2-1; possible D gene TRBD1, 5 bases. Trimming removed 4 bases from V and 8 bases from J, with 11 bases in between. The length of the CDR3 is 13 residues. From germline, CDR1 is KGHDR and CDR2 SFDVKD. CDR3 residues: CATSEFRVDEQFF. The CDR3 DNA sequence: TGTGCCACCAGTGAATTCAGGGTCGATGAGCAGTTCTTC.

This clonotype was seen more than once but under ten times. The chain links TRBV20-1 to TRBJ2-2; 11 bases are a match to TRBD2. Germline CDR1 DFQATT, CDR2 SNEGSKA (reference sequence). The length of the CDR3 is 18 residues. V lost 5 bases to trimming and J lost 2 bases; unmatched junction nucleotides: 13. CDR3 sequence: CSAGPLAGANANTGELFF. Here the CDR3 DNA reads TGCAGTGCTGGCCCACTAGCGGGAGCCAACGCAAACACCGGGGAGCTGTTTTTT.

The chain recombines TRBV15 with TRBJ1-6; TRBD1 matches at 9 bases. Germline values: CDR1 LNHNV, CDR2 YYDKDF (reference sequence). V lost 6 bases and J lost 10; bases outside the gene matches: 7. The CDR3 covers 14 residues. The CDR3 spells CATRGDRERSPLHF. CDR3 DNA: TGTGCCACCAGGGGGGACAGGGAACGATCACCCCTCCACTTT. The variable domain in full, with the rest retrieved from reference TRBV15 and TRBJ1-6, is DAMVIQNPRYQVTQFGKPVTLSCSQTLNHNVMYWYQQKSSQAPKLLFHYYDKDFNNEADTPDNFQSRRPNTSFCFLDIRSPGLGDTAMYLCATRGDRERSPLHFGNGTRLTVT.

The J gene is TRBJ1-2, the V gene TRBV2, with unresolved D. CDR1 and CDR2 from the germline V gene are SNHLY and FYNNEI. The V end lost 3 bases, the J end lost 2 bases, and 7 bases lay between the germline ends. The CDR3 contains 13 residues. This CDR3 reads CASSEAGNYGYTF. CDR3 coding DNA: TGTGCCAGCAGTGAGGCGGGGAACTATGGCTACACCTTC.

The CDR3 loop is CASSDRSPAFF. CDR3 DNA: TGTGCCAGTAGTGACCGGAGCCCCGCTTTCTTT. The J gene is TRBJ1-1, the V gene TRBV19; D is ambiguous. This CDR3 contains 11 residues. Germline lookup yields CDR1 LNHDA and CDR2 SQIVND (reference sequence). Trimming removed 5 bases from V and 11 bases from J, with 12 bases in between.

As regards this clonotype: A junction end diverges from the germline sequence, so it may reflect a read error. The J gene is TRBJ1-2, the V gene TRBV7-9; D perhaps matches TRBD1 (5 bases). CDR1 and CDR2 (germline): SEHNR, FQNEAQ (reference sequence). The CDR3 is made up of 13 amino acids. The CDR3 spells CASSVGLAGGYSF. The CDR3 DNA reads TGTGCCAGCAGCGTGGGACTAGCGGGAGGCTACTCCTTC.